This T cell receptor beta chain was documented in a study of T and B cells in COVID-19 patients. About the study: Peripheral blood came from COVID-19 patients with active infection or after recovery. The recovered patients had mostly mild to moderate COVID-19 with outpatient management. The recovered cohort's median age was around 31 years, versus less than 70 years in active infection. Of about 19 active-infection patients, 12 were critically ill with mechanical ventilation or extracorporeal membrane oxygenation.

In this sample, this clonotype turned up a few times. TRB rearrangements were amplified by multiplex PCR with BIOMED2 TRB-A/B primers. TCRdb passed the multiplex PCR reads through MiXCR, listing each CDR3 protein once. The sample lists some 13,000 distinct CDR3 sequences, about 25% occurring once. Per the germline V gene, CDR1 is GTSNPN and CDR2 is SVGIG (reference sequence). Trimming at V came to 2 bases and at J to 2 bases, leaving 12 bases not matched to a gene. The CDR3 has 16 amino acids. TRB was amplified from around 230-520 ng of blood genomic DNA. This TCR was recovered from a human donor who had recovered from COVID-19. The gene calls are TRBV30 and TRBJ2-7, with 7 bases fitting TRBD2. Sequencing used blood. CDR3 nucleotides: TGTGCCTGGAGTCAAACGGGCGTCGGGGGGACCTACGAGCAGTACTTC. Translated: CAWSQTGVGGTYEQYF.